The 9 T cell receptor beta chains below all came from one sample that was sequenced in a study of blood T cells in healthy people across ages. The authors ran a second PCR of roughly 6 to 12 cycles using a sample-barcoded 5' primer and a J-beta primer mix. TCRdb recomputed calls from the 5' RACE reads with MiXCR, one row per CDR3 protein. The top ten hold approximately 40% of the sample, which has about 750,000 distinct CDR3 sequences, less than 70% seen once. The sample taken for sequencing was blood. The receptors here all came from an elderly man in good health.

The CDR3 DNA sequence: TGTGCCAGCAGCCCAGCGGGAGGGGATAGATACGCGTATTTT. Amino acids: CASSPAGGDRYAYF. J is TRBJ2-3 and V is TRBV7-9; 10 positions agree with TRBD2. The CDR3 totals 14 residues. Looked up from germline, CDR1 is SEHNR and CDR2 is FQNEAQ (reference sequence). The V segment lost 5 bases and the J segment 14 bases; nucleotides outside the gene matches: 13.

This chain links TRBV12-3 or TRBV12-4 with TRBJ1-5; 7 positions agree with TRBD1. The CDR3 is 14 residues long. Unmatched junction bases numbered 4, after V lost 1 base and J lost 7 bases. The CDR3 here is CASSLGAGGQPQHF. CDR3 coding DNA: TGTGCCAGCAGTTTAGGGGCAGGGGGACAGCCCCAGCATTTT.

The rearrangement joins TRBV3-1 to TRBJ2-5; TRBD2 might be the D (5 bases). The CDR3 runs to 17 residues. Germline loops: CDR1 LGHDT, CDR2 YNNKEL (reference sequence). The V gene lost 0 bases and the J gene lost 0 bases, with 14 bases spanning the gap. CDR3 protein: CASSQEPRRWDQETQYF. The CDR3, as DNA: TGTGCCAGCAGCCAAGAGCCCAGGAGGTGGGACCAAGAGACCCAGTACTTC.

This rearrangement joins TRBV20-1 to TRBJ1-5; TRBD1 might be the D (5 bases). Germline V lookup: CDR1 DFQATT, CDR2 SNEGSKA (reference sequence). The CDR3 sequence is 13 residues long. Deletions cut 6 bases from V and 5 bases from J, with 14 bases between. CDR3 nucleotide sequence: TGCAGTGCCTCCGCCGACAGCTATCAGCCCCAGCATTTT. Its translation is CSASADSYQPQHF.

This clonotype was seen only once. The chain couples TRBV5-1 to TRBJ1-5; tentatively, D is TRBD1 (5 bases). This CDR3 comprises 16 residues. V dropped 5 bases and J dropped 5 bases, with 20 bases sitting between them. CDR1 SGHRS and CDR2 YFSETQ come from the germline V gene. The CDR3 is CASRRRGRVGYQPQHF. For the CDR3, the DNA is TGCGCCAGCAGACGAAGGGGTAGGGTAGGGTATCAGCCCCAGCATTTT. Drawing the rest from reference TRBV5-1 and TRBJ1-5, the complete variable domain is KAGVTQTPRYLIKTRGQQVTLSCSPISGHRSVSWYQQTPGQGLQFLFEYFSETQRNKGNFPGRFSGRQFSNSRSEMNVSTLELGDSALYLCASRRRGRVGYQPQHFGDGTRLSIL.

This clonotype came up a few times. This chain connects TRBV28 to TRBJ2-7; D is uncertain. V was shortened by 5 bases and J by 2 bases, with 16 bases between the two germline ends. The CDR3 runs 15 residues. The V gene's germline CDR1 is MDHEN and CDR2 SYDVKM. The CDR3 is CASSGPGRFTYEQYF. The CDR3, as DNA: TGTGCCAGCAGTGGCCCCGGAAGGTTTACCTACGAGCAGTACTTC.

The rearrangement joins TRBV20-1 to TRBJ2-5, with D unclear. Trimming pared 3 bases from V and 2 bases from J, leaving 7 bases between. Germline values: CDR1 DFQATT, CDR2 SNEGSKA (reference sequence). The CDR3 has 12 amino acids. The CDR3 reads CSASFVQETQYF. CDR3 DNA: TGCAGTGCTAGTTTTGTACAAGAGACCCAGTACTTC.

This rearrangement joins TRBV9 to TRBJ2-4; D is ambiguous. The closer fit of TRBJ2-7 to the DNA end suggests the J call may be wrong. The CDR3 spans 15 residues. Germline loops: CDR1 SGDLS, CDR2 YYNGEE. CDR3 residues: CASSVGAVASYEQYF. CDR3 coding DNA: TGTGCCAGCAGCGTAGGGGCAGTTGCTTCCTACGAGCAGTACTTC.

The chain employs TRBV7-9 and TRBJ2-7, with 11 bases aligning to TRBD2. Trimming at V came to 4 bases and at J to 5 bases, leaving 10 bases not matched to a gene. CDR3 length: 16 residues. In germline, CDR1 is SEHNR, CDR2 FQNEAQ (reference sequence). The DNA of the CDR3 is TGTGCCAGCAGCTCCATTCGACTAGCGGGAATCCACGAGCAGTACTTC. Translation: CASSSIRLAGIHEQYF.